This TCR beta chain was sequenced during a study of immune cell composition in non-small cell lung cancer. Study-level information: Tumours were mainly lung adenocarcinoma or squamous cell carcinoma.

This CDR3 has 16 amino acids. The ends lost 1 base at V and 7 bases at J; junction bases unmatched: 10. CDR1 and CDR2 from the germline V gene are LNHDA and SQIVND (reference sequence). Regarding the study as a whole: No significant correlation existed between pack-years smoked and tumour clonality. Overall clonality, unlike maximal tumour-associated clone frequency, did not predict TIL reactivity.

This clone was seen only once. Antigen: not known. Normal lung sampling was at least 3 cm from the tumour, as distant as possible. DNA was extracted from unsorted cell suspensions stored frozen. Profiled with immunoSEQ multiplex PCR; TCRdb holds only in-frame clones, not every one. The table records thousands of clones, roughly four fifths of them present only once. This receptor was taken from a human donor with non-small cell lung cancer. This sequence joins TRBV19 and TRBJ2-1, with 7 bases fitting TRBD2. Sequencing input: non-adjacent lung tissue. Here the CDR3 reads CASSIGSGTPRNEQFF. Written as DNA, the CDR3 is TGTGCCAGTAGTATAGGGAGCGGGACCCCTCGGAATGAGCAGTTCTTC.